The clone carrying this T cell receptor (beta chain) was detected a few times. Each patient came to thyroid surgery without any prior treatment (of any kind). The sample comes from a study of metastatic and nonmetastatic thyroid tumors. Trimming pared 9 bases from V and 9 bases from J, leaving 18 bases between. The CDR3 has 13 residues. The V gene's germline CDR1 is ENHRY and CDR2 SYGVKD. Authors' processing steps: The authors used CDR3 differences across clinicopathological groups to build a distant-metastasis classifier for papillary thyroid cancer. MiXCR reprocessed the PCR reads for TCRdb. The V and J calls were not made by the authors but by TCRdb's processing. The sample has 22,000 or so clones, approximately 11% seen once.

This clonotype was obtained from a female donor with papillary thyroid cancer or a benign thyroid nodule (not recorded which). Some clones in this sample may be carry-over from other donors' samples. The specimen sequenced was blood. The genes are TRBV10-3 and TRBJ2-1, with D maybe TRBD1 (6 bases). For the CDR3, the DNA is TGTGCCATGGGTCTCACAGGGTATGGTGAGCAGTTCTTC. Residues: CAMGLTGYGEQFF.